A selection of T cell receptor beta chains follows, all from one sample in a study of shared clonotypes between healthy human individuals. Generated by immunoSEQ multiplex PCR, the TCRdb table keeps only in-frame clones and is missing some. The profile shows over a million clones, around four fifths of them singletons. Sequenced: memory CD4+ T cells sorted from blood. The receptors stem from a man aged 18 to 29 in good health. CDR3s include the opening cysteine and the closing phenylalanine or tryptophan. A D gene is named only where the DNA matches it firmly. Size values are once, few and many counts, or a class for expanded clones, and some rows have none.

J,V,size,D,CDR3,DNA
TRBJ1-5,TRBV19,NA,NA,CASTQRGGDSNQPQHF,TGTGCCAGTACACAGCGGGGGGGAGATAGCAATCAGCCCCAGCATTTT
TRBJ2-7,TRBV2,NA,NA,CASEAGLRNSYEQYF,TGTGCCAGCGAAGCCGGCCTCCGCAACTCCTACGAGCAGTACTTC
TRBJ2-7,TRBV5-4,NA,TRBD2,CASSLSGTSGEQYF,TGTGCCAGCAGCTTATCCGGGACTAGCGGCGAGCAGTACTTC
TRBJ1-3,TRBV5-6,NA,NA,CASSLVVISGNTIYF,TGTGCCAGCAGCTTGGTGGTTATCTCTGGAAACACCATATATTTT
TRBJ1-2,TRBV7-9,few,TRBD1,CASSPDREGGYTF,TGTGCCAGCAGCCCGGACAGGGAGGGAGGCTACACCTTC
TRBJ1-1,TRBV5-5,once,NA,CATAPQGATEAFF,TGTGCCACCGCCCCGCAGGGTGCCACTGAAGCTTTCTTT
TRBJ2-1,TRBV30,NA,NA,CAWSAPTGKSSYNEQFF,TGTGCCTGGAGTGCGCCTACAGGAAAGAGCTCCTACAATGAGCAGTTCTTC
TRBJ2-1,TRBV6-1,NA,TRBD1,CASCDRVGNEQFF,TGTGCCAGCTGTGACAGGGTGGGCAATGAGCAGTTCTTC
TRBJ2-2,TRBV5-1,NA,TRBD2,CASSLAPTTSPFDTGELFF,TGCGCCAGCAGCTTGGCCCCTACGACTAGCCCCTTCGACACCGGGGAGCTGTTTTTT
TRBJ1-2,TRBV25-1,NA,NA,CASSEFARDYGYTF,TGTGCCAGCAGTGAATTCGCCAGGGACTATGGCTACACCTTC
TRBJ1-1,TRBV5-1,NA,NA,CASSREGYTEAFF,TGCGCCAGCAGCCGAGAGGGATACACTGAAGCTTTCTTT
TRBJ2-5,TRBV6-1,NA,NA,CASSESTETQYF,TGTGCCAGCAGTGAATCGACGGAGACCCAGTACTTC
TRBJ2-5,TRBV5-1,NA,NA,CASSILETQYF,TGCGCCAGCAGCATTTTAGAGACCCAGTACTTC
TRBJ1-6,TRBV2,NA,NA,CASSEVGFSYNSPLHF,TGTGCCAGCAGTGAAGTGGGTTTTTCCTATAATTCACCCCTCCACTTT
TRBJ1-4,TRBV28,NA,TRBD1,CASRKGQDNEKLFF,TGTGCCAGCCGAAAAGGACAGGACAATGAAAAACTGTTTTTT
TRBJ2-2,TRBV7-3,many,TRBD1,CASSQLLTGANTGELFF,TGTGCCAGCAGCCAACTTCTGACAGGGGCCAACACCGGGGAGCTGTTTTTT
TRBJ1-2,TRBV15,NA,NA,CATSRDRETPYGYTF,TGTGCCACCAGCAGAGATCGCGAGACACCCTATGGCTACACCTTC
TRBJ1-1,TRBV5-1,NA,TRBD1,CASSLGQGEGGNTEAFF,TGCGCCAGCAGCTTGGGTCAGGGGGAGGGAGGGAACACTGAAGCTTTCTTT
TRBJ2-3,TRBV11-1,NA,NA,CASSHGGVSTDTQYF,TGTGCCAGCAGCCACGGGGGTGTCAGCACAGATACGCAGTATTTT
TRBJ1-4,TRBV29-1,NA,NA,CSVLGDDNEKLFF,TGCAGCGTTCTTGGTGATGATAATGAAAAACTGTTTTTT
TRBJ2-3,TRBV19,NA,NA,CASSIAGGYTDTQYF,TGTGCCAGTAGTATAGCGGGCGGTTACACAGATACGCAGTATTTT
TRBJ2-3,TRBV9,NA,TRBD2,CASSVDVAGGFPDTQYF,TGTGCCAGCAGCGTAGACGTAGCGGGAGGATTCCCAGATACGCAGTATTTT
TRBJ1-4,TRBV9,once,NA,CASSVDTGSNEKLFF,TGTGCCAGCAGCGTAGATACAGGATCTAATGAAAAACTGTTTTTT
TRBJ2-1,TRBV2,NA,NA,CASSLTENSYNEQFF,TGTGCCAGCAGTTTAACAGAAAACTCCTACAATGAGCAGTTCTTC
TRBJ1-2,TRBV6-6,NA,NA,CAISDFPLGYTF,TGTGCCATCAGTGATTTCCCCCTTGGCTACACCTTC
TRBJ1-2,TRBV19,NA,TRBD1,CASSKGQGGGYTF,TGTGCCAGTAGTAAGGGACAGGGAGGCGGCTACACCTTC
TRBJ2-7,TRBV6-5,NA,TRBD2,CASRRLAGGPNEQYF,TGTGCCAGCAGAAGACTAGCGGGAGGGCCCAACGAGCAGTACTTC
TRBJ2-7,TRBV13,NA,TRBD2,CASSLSGSTYEQYF,TGTGCCAGCAGCCTCAGCGGGAGTACCTACGAGCAGTACTTC
TRBJ2-3,TRBV12-5,once,TRBD2,CASGLASGGWDTQYF,TGTGCTAGTGGTTTAGCTAGCGGGGGGTGGGATACGCAGTATTTT
TRBJ2-1,TRBV6-5,once,NA,CASSVLRGDNEQFF,TGTGCCAGCAGCGTCCTTAGGGGGGACAATGAGCAGTTCTTC
TRBJ2-3,TRBV4-1,NA,NA,CASSQWTVGSDTQYF,TGCGCCAGCAGCCAATGGACAGTCGGTTCAGATACGCAGTATTTT
TRBJ2-7,TRBV7-9,NA,NA,CASSLQEGAYEQYF,TGTGCCAGCAGCTTACAGGAAGGGGCGTACGAGCAGTACTTC
TRBJ2-2,TRBV6-5,NA,TRBD1,CASSRGQTGELFF,TGTGCCAGCAGTCGGGGACAGACCGGGGAGCTGTTTTTT
TRBJ1-2,TRBV5-4,once,TRBD1,CASSLRDRSNYGYTF,TGTGCCAGCAGCCTCCGGGACAGGAGCAACTATGGCTACACCTTC
TRBJ1-5,TRBV7-2,NA,NA,CASSEDSYQPQHF,TGTGCCAGCAGCGAGGACAGTTATCAGCCCCAGCATTTT
TRBJ1-2,TRBV6-5,few,NA,CASSPTGDYGYTF,TGTGCCAGCAGTCCCACCGGGGACTATGGCTACACCTTC
TRBJ2-7,TRBV5-1,NA,NA,CASSLVALSYEQYF,TGCGCCAGCAGCTTGGTAGCGTTATCCTACGAGCAGTACTTC
TRBJ2-7,TRBV19,once,NA,CASSKQGLNYEQYF,TGTGCCAGTAGTAAACAGGGATTGAATTACGAGCAGTACTTC
TRBJ2-1,TRBV19,NA,NA,CASKEGPSYNEQFF,TGTGCCAGTAAGGAGGGACCCTCCTACAATGAGCAGTTCTTC
TRBJ2-7,TRBV7-3,NA,NA,CASSLSPPWDEQYF,TGTGCCAGCAGCCTAAGCCCCCCGTGGGACGAGCAGTACTTC
TRBJ2-7,TRBV6-1,few,TRBD1,CASRMTGSSYEQYF,TGTGCCAGCAGGATGACAGGGAGCTCCTACGAGCAGTACTTC
TRBJ1-2,TRBV11-2,NA,NA,CASSFGQNYGYTF,TGTGCCAGCAGCTTCGGACAGAACTATGGCTACACCTTC
TRBJ1-1,TRBV27,NA,NA,CASSLSQGQAFF,TGTGCCAGCAGTTTATCCCAGGGACAAGCTTTCTTT
TRBJ2-7,TRBV6-5,NA,TRBD2,CASSYASGSYEQYF,TGTGCCAGCAGTTATGCTAGCGGGAGCTACGAGCAGTACTTC
TRBJ2-1,TRBV10-3,NA,NA,CAISESGITYNEQFF,TGTGCCATCAGTGAGTCAGGCATTACCTACAATGAGCAGTTCTTC
TRBJ2-1,TRBV25-1,once,TRBD1,CASSNDPGQGKNEQFF,TGTGCCAGCAGCAATGATCCGGGACAGGGGAAGAATGAGCAGTTCTTC
TRBJ1-1,TRBV19,once,NA,CASSIRAGAMNTEAFF,TGTGCCAGTAGTATAAGGGCAGGGGCAATGAACACTGAAGCTTTCTTT
TRBJ2-2,TRBV6-5,NA,NA,CASSLRRGELFF,TGTGCCAGCAGTCTCCGTCGCGGGGAGCTGTTTTTT
TRBJ2-1,TRBV5-4,NA,NA,CASSSIYGNEQFF,TGTGCCAGCAGCTCCATTTACGGCAATGAGCAGTTCTTC
TRBJ1-2,TRBV10-3,NA,NA,CAISESTGLNYGYTF,TGTGCCATCAGTGAGTCTACAGGCCTAAACTATGGCTACACCTTC
TRBJ2-3,TRBV6-6,NA,NA,CATQRGGATDTQYF,TGTGCCACCCAAAGAGGAGGAGCCACAGATACGCAGTATTTT
TRBJ2-5,TRBV7-6,NA,NA,CASSLGSRVKETQYF,TGTGCCAGCAGCTTAGGTAGCAGGGTTAAAGAGACCCAGTACTTC
TRBJ2-7,TRBV28,NA,NA,CASRIRRKYEQYF,TGTGCCAGCCGTATCCGTAGAAAGTACGAGCAGTACTTC
TRBJ2-2,TRBV7-3,NA,NA,CASSLNYGGELFF,TGTGCCAGCAGCTTAAATTATGGCGGGGAGCTGTTTTTT
TRBJ2-3,TRBV20-1,NA,NA,CSAPTDTQYF,TGCAGTGCTCCCACAGATACGCAGTATTTT
TRBJ2-5,TRBV4-1,NA,TRBD2,CASSHDLWGSGDQETQYF,TGCGCCAGCAGCCACGATCTCTGGGGTAGCGGGGACCAAGAGACCCAGTACTTC
TRBJ2-1,TRBV6-1,NA,NA,CAGLEAGEQFF,TGTGCCGGCCTAGAGGCAGGTGAGCAGTTCTTC
TRBJ2-7,TRBV5-5,NA,NA,CASSLAPTSYEQYF,TGTGCCAGCAGCTTGGCACCGACCTCCTACGAGCAGTACTTC
TRBJ1-1,TRBV6-1,NA,NA,CASSENRAMNTEAFF,TGTGCCAGCAGTGAAAACCGGGCCATGAACACTGAAGCTTTCTTT